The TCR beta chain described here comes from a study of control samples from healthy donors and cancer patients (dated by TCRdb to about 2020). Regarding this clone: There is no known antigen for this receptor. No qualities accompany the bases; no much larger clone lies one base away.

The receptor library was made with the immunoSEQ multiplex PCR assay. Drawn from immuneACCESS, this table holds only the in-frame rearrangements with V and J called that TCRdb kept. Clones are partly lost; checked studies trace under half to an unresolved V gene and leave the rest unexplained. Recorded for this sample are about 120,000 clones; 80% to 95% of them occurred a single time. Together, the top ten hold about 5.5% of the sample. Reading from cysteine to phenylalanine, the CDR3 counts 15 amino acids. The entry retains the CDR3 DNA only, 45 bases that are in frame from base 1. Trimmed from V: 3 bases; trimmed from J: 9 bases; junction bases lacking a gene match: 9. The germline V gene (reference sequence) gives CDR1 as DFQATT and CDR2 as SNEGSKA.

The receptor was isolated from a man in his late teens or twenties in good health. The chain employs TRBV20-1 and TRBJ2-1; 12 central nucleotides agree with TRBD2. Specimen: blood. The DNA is TGCAGTGCTAGTCGGGCTAGCGGGGGGGCCATTGAGCAGTTCTTC. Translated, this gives CSASRASGGAIEQFF.